The rows below give T cell receptor beta chains drawn from one sample of a study of blood T cell repertoires in COVID-19. Clones were sequenced by immunoSEQ multiplex PCR, and TCRdb holds only the in-frame ones, with some missing. The sample has 250,000 to 300,000 clones; 80% to 90% are singletons. The material sequenced was PBMCs or T cells enriched from blood (not recorded which). The origin of the receptors is a woman in her forties or fifties who had recovered from COVID-19. CDR3s include the opening cysteine and the closing phenylalanine or tryptophan. The D gene is left open where the match is weak. Where a row states a size, it is once, few, many or the class of an expanded clone; other rows omit it.

V: TRBV7-6; D: NA; J: TRBJ1-4; size: NA; DNA: TGTGCCAGCAGCCAATCCACAGGGAGTGAAAAACTGTTTTTT; CDR3: CASSQSTGSEKLFF
V: TRBV21-1; D: NA; J: TRBJ1-2; size: NA; DNA: TGTGCCAGCAGCAAAGTCCTCGTGGCCACCTTC; CDR3: CASSKVLVATF
V: TRBV7-2; D: TRBD1; J: TRBJ2-7; size: NA; DNA: TGTGCCAGCAGGGATCGACAGGGCCCCTACGAGCAGTACTTC; CDR3: CASRDRQGPYEQYF
V: TRBV9; D: TRBD1; J: TRBJ1-3; size: NA; DNA: TGTGCCAGCAGCGCTAGGGGACAGGGTGGAAACACCATATATTTT; CDR3: CASSARGQGGNTIYF
V: TRBV11-3; D: NA; J: TRBJ2-3; size: NA; DNA: TGTGCCAGCAGTTTCACCGGGGGCACAGATACGCAGTATTTT; CDR3: CASSFTGGTDTQYF
V: TRBV27; D: TRBD1; J: TRBJ1-1; size: NA; DNA: TGTGCCAGCAGTTTACGCCCGGGACAGGGGGGGACTGAAGCTTTCTTT; CDR3: CASSLRPGQGGTEAFF
V: TRBV10-3; D: TRBD2; J: TRBJ2-2; size: few; DNA: TGTGCCATCAGTAGCGGGACGAACACCGGGGAGCTGTTTTTT; CDR3: CAISSGTNTGELFF
V: TRBV5-6; D: TRBD1; J: TRBJ2-1; size: NA; DNA: TGTGCCAGCAGCTCGGACAGGGGGAATGCCTACAATGAGCAGTTCTTC; CDR3: CASSSDRGNAYNEQFF
V: TRBV4-1; D: NA; J: TRBJ2-7; size: NA; DNA: TGCGCCAGCAGCCCCTTTCTGTGGGAGGCTGGGACCGAGCAGTACTTC; CDR3: CASSPFLWEAGTEQYF
V: TRBV6-5; D: TRBD2; J: TRBJ2-5; size: once; DNA: TGTGCCAGCAGCCGGGGGACTAGCGTCCAAGAGACCCAGTACTTC; CDR3: CASSRGTSVQETQYF
V: TRBV27; D: TRBD1; J: TRBJ1-6; size: NA; DNA: TGTGCCAGCACCAGGGGGACAGACAATTCACCCCTCCACTTT; CDR3: CASTRGTDNSPLHF
V: TRBV29-1; D: NA; J: TRBJ1-2; size: once; DNA: TGCAGCGTTGACCCAGAAAACTATGGCTACACCTTC; CDR3: CSVDPENYGYTF
V: TRBV5-4; D: NA; J: TRBJ2-5; size: NA; DNA: TGTGCCAGCAGCTGGAACAAGGGGGAGACCCAGTACTTC; CDR3: CASSWNKGETQYF
V: TRBV19; D: TRBD1; J: TRBJ2-3; size: NA; DNA: TGTGCCAGTAGTCTTAGACCGGGACAGGGCCTTGGGGGTCTAGATACGCAGTATTTT; CDR3: CASSLRPGQGLGGLDTQYF
V: TRBV18; D: TRBD1; J: TRBJ1-3; size: NA; DNA: TGTGCCAGCTCACTAACTCCGGGACAGAATATTGGAAACACCATATATTTT; CDR3: CASSLTPGQNIGNTIYF